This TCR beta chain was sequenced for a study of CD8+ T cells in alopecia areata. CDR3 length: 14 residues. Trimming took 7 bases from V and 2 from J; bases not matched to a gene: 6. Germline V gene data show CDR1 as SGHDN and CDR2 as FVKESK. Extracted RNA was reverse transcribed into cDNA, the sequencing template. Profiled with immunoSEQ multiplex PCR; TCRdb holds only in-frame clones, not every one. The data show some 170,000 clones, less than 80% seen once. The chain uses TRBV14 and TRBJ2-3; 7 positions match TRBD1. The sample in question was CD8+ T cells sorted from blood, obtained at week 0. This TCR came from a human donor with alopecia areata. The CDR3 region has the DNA TGTGCCAGCAATCGGGACAGCCACACAGATACGCAGTATTTT. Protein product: CASNRDSHTDTQYF. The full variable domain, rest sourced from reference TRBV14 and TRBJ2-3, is EAGVTQFPSHSVIEKGQTVTLRCDPISGHDNLYWYRRVMGKEIKFLLHFVKESKQDESGMPNNRFLAERTGGTYSTLKVQPAELEDSGVYFCASNRDSHTDTQYFGPGTRLTVL.